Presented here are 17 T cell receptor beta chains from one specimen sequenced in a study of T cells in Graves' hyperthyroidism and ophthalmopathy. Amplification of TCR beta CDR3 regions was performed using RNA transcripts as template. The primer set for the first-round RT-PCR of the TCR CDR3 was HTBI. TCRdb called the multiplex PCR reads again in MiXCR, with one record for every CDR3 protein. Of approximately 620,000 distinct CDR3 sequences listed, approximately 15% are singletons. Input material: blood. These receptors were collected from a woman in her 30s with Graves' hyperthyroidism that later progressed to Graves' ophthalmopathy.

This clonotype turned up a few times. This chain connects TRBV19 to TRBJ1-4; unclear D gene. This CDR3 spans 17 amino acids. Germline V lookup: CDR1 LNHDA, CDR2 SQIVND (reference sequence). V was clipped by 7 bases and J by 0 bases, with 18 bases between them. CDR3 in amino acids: CASKGPLGRATNEKLFF. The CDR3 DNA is TGTGCCAGTAAAGGGCCCCTAGGAAGGGCAACTAATGAAAAACTGTTTTTT.

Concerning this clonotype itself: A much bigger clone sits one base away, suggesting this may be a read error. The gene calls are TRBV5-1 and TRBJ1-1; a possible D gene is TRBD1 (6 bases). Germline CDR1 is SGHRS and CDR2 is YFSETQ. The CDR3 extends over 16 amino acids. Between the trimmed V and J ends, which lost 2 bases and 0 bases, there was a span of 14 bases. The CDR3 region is CASSLYIGQLNTEAFF. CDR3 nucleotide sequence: TGCGCCAGCAGCTTATACATAGGACAGCTGAACACTGAAGCTTTCTTT.

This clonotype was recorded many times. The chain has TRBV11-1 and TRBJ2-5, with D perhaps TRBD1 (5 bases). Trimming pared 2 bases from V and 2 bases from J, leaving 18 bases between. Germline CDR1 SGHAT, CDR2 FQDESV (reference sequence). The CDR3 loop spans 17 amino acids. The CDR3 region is CASSLFFRAEKQETQYF. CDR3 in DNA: TGTGCCAGCAGCTTATTTTTCAGGGCAGAGAAACAAGAGACCCAGTACTTC.

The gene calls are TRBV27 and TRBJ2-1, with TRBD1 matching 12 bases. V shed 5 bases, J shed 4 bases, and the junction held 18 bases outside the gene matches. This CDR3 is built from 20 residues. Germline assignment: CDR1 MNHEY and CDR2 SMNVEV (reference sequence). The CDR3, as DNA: TGTGCCAGCAGTCCCCGGGACAGGGGGCGTCCGGAGATCGTTTACAATGAGCAGTTCTTC. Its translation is CASSPRDRGRPEIVYNEQFF.

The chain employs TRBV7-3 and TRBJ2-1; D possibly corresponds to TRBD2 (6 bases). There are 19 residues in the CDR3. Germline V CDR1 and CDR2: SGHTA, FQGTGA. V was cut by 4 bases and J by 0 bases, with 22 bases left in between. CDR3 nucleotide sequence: TGTGCCAGCAGCTCTATTGGGGATACGACCGGGAGCTCCTACAATGAGCAGTTCTTC. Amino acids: CASSSIGDTTGSSYNEQFF.

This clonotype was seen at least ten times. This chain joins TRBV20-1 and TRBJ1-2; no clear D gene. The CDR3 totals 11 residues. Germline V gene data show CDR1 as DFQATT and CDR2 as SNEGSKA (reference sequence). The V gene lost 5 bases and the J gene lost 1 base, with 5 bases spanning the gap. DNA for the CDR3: TGCAGTGCTGAGATTAACTATGGCTACACCTTC. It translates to CSAEINYGYTF.

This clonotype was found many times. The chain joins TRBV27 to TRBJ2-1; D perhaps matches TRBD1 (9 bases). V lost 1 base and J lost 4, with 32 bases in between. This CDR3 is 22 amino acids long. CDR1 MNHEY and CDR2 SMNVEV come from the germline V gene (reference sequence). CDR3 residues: CASSLYIGGTGFSGSLYNEQFF. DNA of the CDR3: TGTGCCAGCAGTTTATACATCGGGGGGACAGGGTTCAGCGGGAGCCTGTACAATGAGCAGTTCTTC.

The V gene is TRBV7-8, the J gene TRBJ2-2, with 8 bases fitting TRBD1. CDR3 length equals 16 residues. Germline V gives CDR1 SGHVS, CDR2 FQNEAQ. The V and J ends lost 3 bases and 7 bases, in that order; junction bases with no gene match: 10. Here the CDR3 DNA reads TGTGCCAGCAGCTTTAACGGTCAGGGGGCGGGCGGGGAGCTGTTTTTT. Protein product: CASSFNGQGAGGELFF.

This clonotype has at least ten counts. CDR3 amino acids: CASTPLRGGSSGNTIYF. The CDR3 coding sequence is TGTGCCAGCACCCCTCTTAGGGGGGGCAGCTCTGGAAACACCATATATTTT. The chain recombines TRBV12-3 or TRBV12-4 with TRBJ1-3; TRBD1 might be the D (6 bases). With 7 bases removed from V and 0 bases from J, the gap between germline ends came to 19 bases. The CDR3 consists of 17 residues.

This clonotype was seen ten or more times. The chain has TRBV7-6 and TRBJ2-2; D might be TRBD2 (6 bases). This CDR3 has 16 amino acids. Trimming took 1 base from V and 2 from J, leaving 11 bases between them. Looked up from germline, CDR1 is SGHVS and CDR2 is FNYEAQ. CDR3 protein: CASSLVIGSNTGELFF. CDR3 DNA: TGTGCCAGCAGCTTAGTAATCGGGAGCAACACCGGGGAGCTGTTTTTT.

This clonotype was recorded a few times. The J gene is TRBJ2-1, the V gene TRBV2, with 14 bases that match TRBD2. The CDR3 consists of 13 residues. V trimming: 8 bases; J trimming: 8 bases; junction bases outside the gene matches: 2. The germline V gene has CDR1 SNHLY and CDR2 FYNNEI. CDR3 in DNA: TGTGCCAGCGGGACTAGCGGGAGCGATGAGCAGTTCTTC. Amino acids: CASGTSGSDEQFF.

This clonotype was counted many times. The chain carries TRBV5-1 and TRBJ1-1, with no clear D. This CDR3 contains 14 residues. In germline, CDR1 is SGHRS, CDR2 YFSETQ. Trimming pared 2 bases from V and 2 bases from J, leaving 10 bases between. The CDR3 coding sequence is TGCGCCAGCAGCTTCTCCGGGCCAAACACTGAAGCTTTCTTT. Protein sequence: CASSFSGPNTEAFF.

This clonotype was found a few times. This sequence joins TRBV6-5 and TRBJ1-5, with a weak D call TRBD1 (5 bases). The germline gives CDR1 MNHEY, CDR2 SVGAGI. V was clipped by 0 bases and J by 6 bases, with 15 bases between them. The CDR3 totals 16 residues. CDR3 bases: TGTGCCAGCAGTTACTCGAAAGGGGCGAAGGGTCAGCCCCAGCATTTT. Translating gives CASSYSKGAKGQPQHF.

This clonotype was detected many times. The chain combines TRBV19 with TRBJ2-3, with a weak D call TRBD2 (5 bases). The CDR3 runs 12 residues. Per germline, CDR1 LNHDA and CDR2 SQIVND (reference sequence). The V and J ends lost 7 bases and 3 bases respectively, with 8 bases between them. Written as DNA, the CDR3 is TGTGCCAGTAAAGAGGGTACAGATACGCAGTATTTT. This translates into CASKEGTDTQYF.

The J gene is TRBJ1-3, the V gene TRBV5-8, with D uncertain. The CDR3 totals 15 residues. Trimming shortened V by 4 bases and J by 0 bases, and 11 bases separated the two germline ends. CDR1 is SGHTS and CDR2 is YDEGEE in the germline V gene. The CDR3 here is CASSKWVSSGNTIYF. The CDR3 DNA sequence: TGTGCCAGCAGCAAGTGGGTGTCCTCTGGAAACACCATATATTTT.

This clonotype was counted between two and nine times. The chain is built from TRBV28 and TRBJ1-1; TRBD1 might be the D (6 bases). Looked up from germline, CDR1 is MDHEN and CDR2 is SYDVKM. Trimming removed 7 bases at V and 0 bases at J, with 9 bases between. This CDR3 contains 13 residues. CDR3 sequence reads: CASTGTLNTEAFF. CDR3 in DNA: TGTGCCAGCACTGGGACATTGAACACTGAAGCTTTCTTT.

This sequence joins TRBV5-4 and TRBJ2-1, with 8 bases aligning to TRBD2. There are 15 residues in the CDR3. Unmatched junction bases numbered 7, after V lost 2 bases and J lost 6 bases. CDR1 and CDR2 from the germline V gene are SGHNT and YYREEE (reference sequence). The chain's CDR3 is CASSFIQREFNEQFF. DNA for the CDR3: TGTGCCAGCAGCTTTATCCAGCGGGAGTTCAATGAGCAGTTCTTC.